This T cell receptor beta chain was sequenced for a study of blood T cell repertoires in COVID-19. The assay was immunoSEQ multiplex PCR, and TCRdb's table has in-frame clones only and misses some. The sample includes under 250,000 clones, 92% seen only once; the top ten take more than 0.7%. As regards this clone: This CDR3 is also generated by other DNA sequences in the sample.

V shed 9 bases and J 2 bases; nucleotides not matched to a gene: 2. The CDR3 extends over 12 amino acids. CDR1 and CDR2 (germline): LNHDA, SQIVND (reference sequence). One Seattle source followed patients from active infection through their disease course. The V gene is TRBV19, the J gene TRBJ1-2; TRBD1 agrees at 8 bases. Sequenced: peripheral blood. This TCR came from a man in his 60s with COVID-19, enrolled during active disease. This chain's CDR3 is CASRTGNYGYTF. The CDR3, as DNA: TGTGCCAGCCGGACAGGGAACTATGGCTACACCTTC.